Given below is one TCR beta chain in context. The data are from a study of shared clonotypes between healthy human individuals. Using immunoSEQ multiplex PCR, the repertoire was profiled, and TCRdb retains in-frame clones only, with some absent. The table has some 2 million clones, 90% to 95% seen once. Sequenced sample: naive CD4+ T cells sorted from blood. Subset indicated: CD45RA+ positively selected. This clonotype originated in a man aged 18 to 30 in good health.

CDR3 sequence reads: CASSLGDSRIEKLFF. The CDR3 nucleotides read TGTGCCAGCAGCTTAGGGGACAGCCGGATTGAAAAACTGTTTTTT. The V and J genes are TRBV11-2 and TRBJ1-4; 7 positions match TRBD1. Germline trimming cut 1 base from V and 7 bases from J; bases unmatched to any gene: 6. The germline V gene has CDR1 SGHAT and CDR2 FQNNGV. This CDR3 is built from 15 residues.